This T cell receptor (delta chain) came from a study of gamma-delta T cells after stem cell transplantation. This clone has only a few counts. TCRdb processed the RT-PCR reads again with the CATT caller. In the table there are around 7,800 delta-chain clones, roughly 15% of which are singletons. The receptor was derived from a human donor. It is not recorded whose cells these are; they may come from a transplant donor. Sample: gamma-delta T cells.

CDR3 amino acids: CAFRIGPSLTHWAALTAQLFF. In nucleotides, the CDR3 is TGTGCCTTTAGAATCGGGCCTTCCTTGACCCACTGGGCAGCTTTGACAGCACAACTCTTCTTT. The J gene is TRDJ2, the V gene TRDV3; perhaps TRDD2 as D (7 bases). The CDR3 runs 21 residues. V was shortened by 0 bases and J by 0 bases, with 29 bases between the two germline ends. Germline lookup yields CDR1 TVYSNPD and CDR2 GDNSRS (reference sequence).